This section outlines one T cell receptor beta chain sequence together with its context. The source of the sample is a study of CD8+CD57+ T cells in acquired aplastic anemia. Study background: The sorted CD4+ and CD8+ cells yielded an average around 3 ug of DNA.

It was genomic DNA that served as the template for profiling TCR beta VDJ and CDR3. From the reads, TCRdb called clonotypes with MiXCR, one entry per CDR3 protein. Counted here are approximately 270,000 distinct CDR3 sequences, around 60% occurring once; the ten biggest clones make up 8%. The CDR3 runs 15 residues. Germline V lookup: CDR1 SNHLY, CDR2 FYNNEI. V shed 6 bases and J shed 5 bases, with 19 bases lying between them. The rearrangement joins TRBV2 to TRBJ2-5; D not certain. The TCR originated in a human donor with severe aplastic anemia or a healthy control (not recorded which). Sequenced material: sorted CD4+, CD8+, or CD8+CD57+ T cells (not recorded which) from PBMCs. In DNA form, the CDR3 reads TGTGCCAGCAGGGCTACATGGGCCCGAAGCGAGACCCAGTACTTC. Its translation: CASRATWARSETQYF.